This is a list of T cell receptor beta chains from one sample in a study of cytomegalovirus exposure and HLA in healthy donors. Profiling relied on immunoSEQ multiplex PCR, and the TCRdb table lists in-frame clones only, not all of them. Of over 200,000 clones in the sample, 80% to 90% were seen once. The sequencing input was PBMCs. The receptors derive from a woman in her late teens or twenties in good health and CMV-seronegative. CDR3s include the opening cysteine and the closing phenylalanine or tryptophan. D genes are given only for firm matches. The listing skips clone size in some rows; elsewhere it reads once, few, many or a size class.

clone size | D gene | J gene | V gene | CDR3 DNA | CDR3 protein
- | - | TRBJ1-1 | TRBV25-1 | TGTGCCAGCAGACAGGGGAACACTGAAGCTTTCTTT | CASRQGNTEAFF
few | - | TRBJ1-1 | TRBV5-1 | TGCGCCAGCAGGCGTGGCAGGGGGAACACTGAAGCTTTCTTT | CASRRGRGNTEAFF
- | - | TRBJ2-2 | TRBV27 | TGTGCCAGCAGTTTATTAGAGTTGAACACCGGGGAGCTGTTTTTT | CASSLLELNTGELFF
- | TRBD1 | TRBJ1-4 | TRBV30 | TGTGCCTGGAACAGGGGCGGGAATGAAAAACTGTTTTTT | CAWNRGGNEKLFF
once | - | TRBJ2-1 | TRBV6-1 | TGTGCCAGCACCTCATACCGGAGTGAGCAGTTCTTC | CASTSYRSEQFF
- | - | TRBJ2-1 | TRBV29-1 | TGCAGCGTCTACTACAATGAGCAGTTCTTC | CSVYYNEQFF
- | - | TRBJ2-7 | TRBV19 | TGTGCCAGTAGTAAGACAGAATCCTACGAGCAGTACTTC | CASSKTESYEQYF
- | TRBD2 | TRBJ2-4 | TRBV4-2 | TGTGCCAGCAGCCAAGATGGGGGGGAGGGCCCTAAAAACATTCAGTACTTC | CASSQDGGEGPKNIQYF
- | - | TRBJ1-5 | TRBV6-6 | TGTGCCAGCAGCCTACAGGGAGAGTATCAGCCCCAGCATTTT | CASSLQGEYQPQHF
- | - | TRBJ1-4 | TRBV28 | TGTGCCAGCAGGATCTCAGGGGCAACTAATGAAAAACTGTTTTTT | CASRISGATNEKLFF
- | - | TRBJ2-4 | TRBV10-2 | TGCGCCAGCAGTGAGTCGAGGCGTGTCGTGGCCAAAAACATTCAGTACTTC | CASSESRRVVAKNIQYF
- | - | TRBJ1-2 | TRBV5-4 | TGTGCCAGCAGCTCAAAAGAGTGGGGACTCTTC | CASSSKEWGLF
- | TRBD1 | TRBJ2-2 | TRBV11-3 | TGTGCCAGCAGCCCCGGGACAGGGGTTGACAACGGGGAGCTGTTTTTT | CASSPGTGVDNGELFF
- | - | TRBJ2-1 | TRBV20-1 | TGCAGTGCTCCGCTAGTTAATGAGCAGTTCTTC | CSAPLVNEQFF
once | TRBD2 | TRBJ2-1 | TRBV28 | TGTGCCGCTTTTCTAGAGGCGGGAGGCGAGAACAATGAGCAGTTCTTC | CAAFLEAGGENNEQFF